The following is a TCR beta chain sequence with its context. This specimen belongs to a study of blood T cell repertoires in COVID-19. Study details: Donors in the United States, Italy and Spain gave samples during acute or convalescent COVID-19. In each case, the material was cDNA or gDNA derived from T cells, B-cell-depleted T cells, or PBMCs.

V was shortened by 0 bases and J by 5 bases, with 10 bases between the two germline ends. Germline V gene sequence: CDR1 SGHVS, CDR2 FNYEAQ. The CDR3 has 15 residues. Study processing details: Counts of nucleated cells, estimated from reference gene primer amplification, were obtained. Clones were read by immunoSEQ multiplex PCR, and TCRdb kept only the in-frame ones, dropping some. The DNA was the basis for D and trimming; V, J and clone size are from that table. Among 300,000 or so clones listed, about nine tenths were seen once. The V call is TRBV7-6, the J call TRBJ1-4; D not resolved. The source of this sequence is a woman in her forties with acute or convalescent COVID-19. Specimen: peripheral blood. CDR3 sequence: CASSLALSYNEKLFF. CDR3 in DNA: TGTGCCAGCAGCTTAGCCCTCTCCTACAATGAAAAACTGTTTTTT.